Described below is a single T cell receptor (beta chain) sequence and its context. As yet, its antigen is unknown. The source of the sample is a study of T cell responses to AZD1222 COVID-19 vaccine. General study findings and limits: Reports say nearly half of spike-specific TCRs go after unmutated variant regions. Spike-specific TCR repertoires showed rising breadth and depth after two AZD1222 doses.

The V gene's germline CDR1 is SNHLY and CDR2 FYNNEI. The CDR3 is 15 amino acids. V was trimmed by 6 bases and J by 0 bases, leaving 11 bases between them. The repertoire was sequenced with immunoSEQ multiplex PCR; TCRdb's copy has only in-frame clones and lacks some. Among some 150,000 clones listed, just over 90% were seen once. This TCR was sampled from an adult in good health. J is TRBJ1-4 and V is TRBV2; no clear D. The sequencing here drew on peripheral blood, taken on day 0 of MenACWY control vaccination. Here the CDR3 DNA reads TGTGCCAGCAGCTGGGCCCAGCCAACTAATGAAAAACTGTTTTTT. This translates into CASSWAQPTNEKLFF.